These 30 T cell receptor beta chains share one sample of origin, sequenced in a study of Graves' ophthalmopathy and Graves' hyperthyroidism. Amplification of TCR beta CDR3 regions used RNA transcripts. Amplification began with first-round RT-PCR using HTBI primers, then second-round multiplex PCR was performed. MiXCR, applied by TCRdb to the multiplex PCR reads, yields one record per CDR3 protein. The table records about 600,000 distinct CDR3 sequences, under 45% of them present only once. The sequenced material came from peripheral blood or thyroid tissue (not recorded which). All receptors derive from an adult man with Graves' hyperthyroidism.

About this clonotype itself: One base away lies a much larger clone, so this may be a sequencing read error. The V gene is TRBV10-3, the J gene TRBJ2-6, with TRBD1 as a possible D gene (6 bases). CDR1 ENHRY and CDR2 SYGVKD come from the germline V gene. This CDR3 comprises 16 residues. The CDR3 here is CASSYDRSSGANALTF. In DNA form, the CDR3 reads TGTGCCAGCAGTTATGACAGGAGCTCTGGGGCCAACGCCCTGACTTTC.

The rearrangement links TRBV9 to TRBJ2-2; 10 bases agree with TRBD2. The germline gives CDR1 SGDLS, CDR2 YYNGEE. Unmatched junction bases numbered 5, after V lost 0 bases and J lost 6 bases. This CDR3 region has 16 residues. The CDR3 nucleotides read TGTGCCAGCAGCGTAGGCCCTAGCGGGAGCGCCGGGGAGCTGTTTTTT. Translated, it gives CASSVGPSGSAGELFF.

This clonotype was seen many times. The rearrangement uses TRBV9 and TRBJ1-3; 7 positions agree with TRBD1. Germline CDR1 and CDR2: SGDLS and YYNGEE. The CDR3 is 15 residues long. Unmatched junction bases numbered 5, after V lost 1 base and J lost 4 bases. CDR3: CASSVLTGMGNTIYF. In DNA form, the CDR3 reads TGTGCCAGCAGCGTACTGACAGGGATGGGAAACACCATATATTTT. Full variable domain (remainder filled in from reference TRBV9 and TRBJ1-3): DSGVTQTPKHLITATGQRVTLRCSPRSGDLSVYWYQQSLDQGLQFLIQYYNGEERAKGNILERFSAQQFPDLHSELNLSSLELGDSALYFCASSVLTGMGNTIYFGEGSWLTVV.

This clonotype was found once. One base away lies a much larger clone, so this may be a sequencing read error. V usage is TRBV7-2 and J usage is TRBJ1-1; D is ambiguous. From germline, CDR1 is SGHTA and CDR2 FQGNSA. Trimming removed 5 bases at V and 1 base at J, with 11 bases between. The CDR3 extends over 14 amino acids. The CDR3 is CASSPERENTEAFF. Here the CDR3 DNA reads TGTGCCAGCAGCCCGGAGCGGGAGAACACTGAAGCTTTCTTT.

Ten or more counts support this clonotype. V is TRBV7-3 and J is TRBJ1-1; D is unclear. Germline CDR1 reads SGHTA; CDR2 reads FQGTGA. The V end lost 0 bases, the J end lost 1 base, and 6 bases lay between the germline ends. This CDR3 is 14 amino acids long. CDR3 sequence (DNA): TGTGCCAGCAGCTTAACGTCTCAGAACACTGAAGCTTTCTTT. Translated: CASSLTSQNTEAFF.

This clonotype was detected once. Given a much more abundant clone one base away, this may be a read error. This sequence joins TRBV6-5 and TRBJ2-7, with 7 bases aligning to TRBD2. The germline V gene has CDR1 MNHEY and CDR2 SVGAGI. Germline trimming cut 6 bases from V and 1 base from J; bases unmatched to any gene: 9. The CDR3 totals 15 residues. CDR3 nucleotides: TGTGCCAGCAGACCTCTAGCGGACACTTCCTACGAGCAGTACTTC. It specifies CASRPLADTSYEQYF.

This clonotype was observed many times. The chain has TRBV24-1 and TRBJ1-2, with D possibly being TRBD1 (5 bases). V lost 3 bases and J 8 bases, leaving 9 bases between the germline ends. The CDR3 consists of 12 residues. Per the germline V gene, CDR1 is KGHDR and CDR2 is SFDVKD. The DNA for the CDR3 is TGTGCCACCAGTGATGTGAGGGACGGCTACACCTTC. Translated: CATSDVRDGYTF.

This clonotype was counted at least ten times. Its ends do not fully match the called genes, so a read error is possible. V is TRBV29-1 and J is TRBJ1-1; TRBD1 might be the D (6 bases). Germline V gene data show CDR1 as SQVTM and CDR2 as ANQGSEA. CDR3 length: 11 amino acids. The CDR3 reads CSVRGGASMDF. The CDR3 region has the DNA TGCAGCGTCCGAGGGGGGGCGTCTATGGACTTT.

This clonotype was counted ten times or more. The chain employs TRBV5-6 and TRBJ1-1; no clear D gene. Between the trimmed V and J ends, which lost 0 bases and 3 bases, there was a span of 12 bases. The CDR3 contains 15 residues. CDR1 SGHDT and CDR2 YYEEEE come from the germline V gene. CDR3 sequence reads: CASSLARSGHTEAFF. The CDR3, as DNA: TGTGCCAGCAGCTTGGCCAGGAGCGGACACACTGAAGCTTTCTTT.

This clonotype was observed a few times. This chain joins TRBV15 and TRBJ1-1; D not resolved. V was trimmed by 1 base and J by 5 bases, leaving 8 bases between them. Germline V gene sequence: CDR1 LNHNV, CDR2 YYDKDF (reference sequence). The CDR3 extends over 13 amino acids. The CDR3, as DNA: TGTGCCACCAGCAGAGGAGGAAATACTGAAGCTTTCTTT. The encoded protein is CATSRGGNTEAFF.

This chain connects TRBV20-1 to TRBJ2-5; 11 nucleotides align to TRBD2. Trimming took 6 bases from V and 4 from J; bases not matched to a gene: 4. CDR1 and CDR2 (germline): DFQATT, SNEGSKA (reference sequence). The CDR3 runs to 13 residues. CDR3 sequence (DNA): TGCAGTGCCACCGGGACTAGCGGAGAGACCCAGTACTTC. It yields the protein CSATGTSGETQYF.

This clonotype has just a few counts. V is TRBV9 and J is TRBJ1-5; D unclear. The CDR3 consists of 13 residues. CDR1 and CDR2 from the germline V gene are SGDLS and YYNGEE. V was trimmed by 2 bases and J by 4 bases, leaving 7 bases between them. The CDR3 DNA sequence: TGTGCCAGCAGCGTTACGGAGAATCAGCCCCAGCATTTT. Its protein is CASSVTENQPQHF.

This clonotype was picked up many times. V gene TRBV10-3 combines with J gene TRBJ2-2; weak D call: TRBD2 (5 bases). Germline lookup yields CDR1 ENHRY and CDR2 SYGVKD. Trimming took 4 bases from V and 3 from J, leaving 9 bases between them. The CDR3 covers 14 residues. The CDR3 DNA reads TGTGCCATCAGTGTCGGAGGCGACACCGGGGAGCTGTTTTTT. Encoded protein: CAISVGGDTGELFF.

This clonotype was counted ten times or more. V usage is TRBV10-3 and J usage is TRBJ1-6; no firm D call. CDR3 size: 16 residues. The V end lost 0 bases, the J end lost 5 bases, and 11 bases lay between the germline ends. Germline CDR1 is ENHRY and CDR2 is SYGVKD. The CDR3 sequence is CAISESRTEDNSPLHF. The CDR3 DNA follows: TGTGCCATCAGTGAGTCACGGACGGAAGATAATTCACCCCTCCACTTT.

Details on this clonotype: This could be a read error, since a much larger clone is one nucleotide away. The chain links TRBV2 to TRBJ2-1, with TRBD1 matching over 7 bases. The CDR3 is made up of 15 amino acids. Germline V lookup: CDR1 SNHLY, CDR2 FYNNEI. The V segment lost 6 bases and the J segment 8 bases; nucleotides outside the gene matches: 13. CDR3 in amino acids: CASRQGRPARHEQFF. Written as DNA, the CDR3 is TGTGCCAGCAGACAGGGGCGACCAGCGCGTCATGAGCAGTTCTTC. Full variable domain (remainder filled in from reference TRBV2 and TRBJ2-1): EPEVTQTPSHQVTQMGQEVILRCVPISNHLYFYWYRQILGQKVEFLVSFYNNEISEKSEIFDDQFSVERPDGSNFTLKIRSTKLEDSAMYFCASRQGRPARHEQFFGPGTRLTVL.

The CDR3 sequence is CASSPSRTGKETQYF. CDR3 DNA sequence: TGTGCCAGCTCACCATCCAGGACAGGGAAAGAGACCCAGTACTTC. The chain combines TRBV2 with TRBJ2-5; TRBD1 matches 8 bases. V gave up 8 bases and J gave up 3 bases; unmatched junction bases: 11. The CDR3 covers 15 residues. Germline V CDR1 and CDR2: SNHLY, FYNNEI. Drawing the rest from reference TRBV2 and TRBJ2-5, the complete variable domain is EPEVTQTPSHQVTQMGQEVILRCVPISNHLYFYWYRQILGQKVEFLVSFYNNEISEKSEIFDDQFSVERPDGSNFTLKIRSTKLEDSAMYFCASSPSRTGKETQYFGPGTRLLVL.

Worth noting for this clonotype: Its ends do not fully match the called genes, so a read error is possible. This chain joins TRBV5-1 and TRBJ2-6; tentatively, D is TRBD1 or TRBD2 (5 bases each). Germline CDR1 SGHRS, CDR2 YFSETQ. This CDR3 has 15 amino acids. CDR3 DNA sequence: TGCGCCAGCAGCTTGGGAGGGACCGGGGCCAACGTCCCGACTTTC. Amino acid sequence: CASSLGGTGANVPTF.

This clonotype counts as medium-sized (0.01 to 0.1%). The chain is built from TRBV10-3 and TRBJ2-5; no reliable D call. There are 13 residues in the CDR3. Germline CDR1 is ENHRY and CDR2 is SYGVKD. Trimming removed 2 bases from V and 1 base from J, with 5 bases in between. The chain's CDR3 is CAISEPRQETQYF. The DNA of the CDR3 is TGTGCCATCAGTGAGCCTCGCCAAGAGACCCAGTACTTC.

The V call is TRBV5-1, the J call TRBJ2-7, with 8 bases aligning to TRBD1. V shed 1 base and J 11 bases; nucleotides not matched to a gene: 11. CDR3 length: 14 amino acids. Germline CDR1 reads SGHRS; CDR2 reads YFSETQ. CDR3 nucleotides: TGCGCCAGCAGCTTGTCGGGACAGGCCTACAAGAAGTACTTC. Amino acid sequence: CASSLSGQAYKKYF. The full variable domain, completed using reference TRBV5-1 and TRBJ2-7, is KAGVTQTPRYLIKTRGQQVTLSCSPISGHRSVSWYQQTPGQGLQFLFEYFSETQRNKGNFPGRFSGRQFSNSRSEMNVSTLELGDSALYLCASSLSGQAYKKYFGPGTRLTVT.

This rearrangement joins TRBV10-3 to TRBJ2-5; 9 nucleotides agree with TRBD2. CDR1 is ENHRY and CDR2 is SYGVKD in the germline V gene. The CDR3 has 15 amino acids. V shed 5 bases and J 4 bases; nucleotides not matched to a gene: 8. The CDR3 nucleotides are TGTGCCATCAGTCTTACCTTAGCGGGGGCAGAGACCCAGTACTTC. Its translation is CAISLTLAGAETQYF.

The genes are TRBV6-5 and TRBJ1-4, with TRBD1 matching 10 bases. Germline CDR1 and CDR2: MNHEY and SVGAGI. The CDR3 has 14 residues. V lost 5 bases and J lost 8; bases outside the gene matches: 5. The CDR3 DNA follows: TGTGCCAGCAGTCTGGACAGGGGGGCCGAAAAACTGTTTTTT. Its translation is CASSLDRGAEKLFF.

This clonotype was recorded many times. The CDR3 DNA follows: TGCAGTGCTAGAGTCTTGGGTGCGGACTATGGCTACACCTTC. This translates into CSARVLGADYGYTF. V is TRBV20-1 and J is TRBJ1-2; D gene uncertain. V was clipped by 1 base and J by 3 bases, with 12 bases between them. The CDR3 runs to 14 residues. Germline assignment: CDR1 DFQATT and CDR2 SNEGSKA (reference sequence).

This clonotype was recorded many times. V is TRBV20-1 and J is TRBJ1-6; D is possibly TRBD1 (5 bases). The ends were cut back, 1 base at V and 13 bases at J, with 17 bases in the middle. There are 14 residues in the CDR3. From germline, CDR1 is DFQATT and CDR2 SNEGSKA (reference sequence). CDR3 amino acids: CSARGGILGSPLHF. The DNA of the CDR3 is TGCAGTGCTAGAGGGGGGATTCTGGGGTCGCCCCTCCACTTT.

This clonotype was picked up many times. The V and J genes are TRBV11-2 and TRBJ2-7; TRBD2 aligns across 10 bases. This CDR3 has 17 amino acids. CDR1 and CDR2 (germline): SGHAT, FQNNGV. With V trimmed by 5 bases and J by 1 base, 11 bases remained unmatched. The CDR3 bases are TGTGCCAGCAGCCCCGCCAGAGGACTAGCGGCGTCCTACGAGCAGTACTTC. It is translated as CASSPARGLAASYEQYF.

The V and J genes are TRBV20-1 and TRBJ2-1; D gene ambiguous. Germline assignment: CDR1 DFQATT and CDR2 SNEGSKA (reference sequence). The CDR3 contains 15 residues. Trimming pared 2 bases from V and 4 bases from J, leaving 15 bases between. CDR3 protein: CSARIKTSRYNEQFF. CDR3 coding DNA: TGCAGTGCTAGAATTAAAACTTCTAGGTACAATGAGCAGTTCTTC.

The genes are TRBV20-1 and TRBJ2-3; no definite D call. Trimming left V 6 bases short and J 4 bases short, with 11 bases between. CDR3 length: 12 residues. Per the germline V gene, CDR1 is DFQATT and CDR2 is SNEGSKA (reference sequence). CDR3 nucleotide sequence: TGCAGTGCCCCGCCCCGGGCAGATACGCAGTATTTT. Translated: CSAPPRADTQYF.

The rearrangement uses TRBV20-1 and TRBJ2-6, with 8 bases fitting TRBD2. This CDR3 contains 19 residues. Per the germline V gene, CDR1 is DFQATT and CDR2 is SNEGSKA (reference sequence). V lost 6 bases, J lost 1 base, and 17 bases stayed unmatched. CDR3 sequence reads: CSAEAGTRSIVSGANVLTF. The CDR3 DNA reads as TGCAGTGCGGAAGCCGGGACTAGGTCGATTGTTTCTGGGGCCAACGTCCTGACTTTC.

This clonotype was seen repeatedly, ten times or more. The chain joins TRBV19 to TRBJ1-5; a possible D gene is TRBD1 (5 bases). V was cut by 5 bases and J by 3 bases, with 14 bases left in between. In germline, CDR1 is LNHDA, CDR2 SQIVND (reference sequence). The CDR3 runs to 15 residues. DNA of the CDR3: TGTGCCAGTAGTGACGGGGGGAGAGTCAATCAGCCCCAGCATTTT. Protein product: CASSDGGRVNQPQHF.

The V gene is TRBV12-3 or TRBV12-4, the J gene TRBJ2-7, with TRBD1 matching 10 bases. Matching the DNA end better, TRBJ2-1 makes the J call doubtful. The CDR3 contains 16 residues. The CDR3 DNA follows: TGTGCCAGCAGTTTATGGGCGGGGACAGGGGCCCAGGAGCAGTTCTTC. Translation: CASSLWAGTGAQEQFF.

The rearrangement uses TRBV7-9 and TRBJ2-2; D may be TRBD2 (6 bases). Between the trimmed V and J ends, which lost 4 bases and 2 bases, there was a span of 17 bases. The germline V gene encodes CDR1 SEHNR and CDR2 FQNEAQ (reference sequence). This CDR3 spans 17 amino acids. CDR3 bases: TGTGCCAGCAGCTATCGGGACTTTCCATTAAACACCGGGGAGCTGTTTTTT. It yields the protein CASSYRDFPLNTGELFF.